The clone carrying this T cell receptor beta chain was seen more than once but under ten times. The antigen is undetermined. Trimming removed 3 bases from V and 7 bases from J; junction bases left unmatched: 11. The CDR3 covers 17 residues. CDR1 SGHTA and CDR2 FQGNSA come from the germline V gene. The data were taken from a study of cytomegalovirus exposure and HLA in healthy donors. Study-level points and caveats: In a later analysis, at a false discovery rate of 0.05, over 15,000 TCR beta sequences matched HLA alleles.

PCR primers comprised 60 Vbeta and 13 Jbeta primers. Source study methods: Tens of millions of unique TCR beta chains, roughly 10 million shared, were counted in a later analysis. Assay used: immunoSEQ multiplex PCR; TCRdb lists only in-frame clones, some missing. That table furnishes V, J and clone size, whereas the DNA furnished D and trimming. Of 130,000 or so clones in the sample, around 74% were seen once. The TCR was taken from a middle-aged man in good health and CMV-seropositive. The specimen was PBMCs. The chain recombines TRBV7-2 with TRBJ2-2; 10 nucleotides match TRBD2. The CDR3 DNA reads as TGTGCCAGCAGCTTGAGCAAGCGGGAGGGCCGAGGCGGGGAGCTGTTTTTT. Residues: CASSLSKREGRGGELFF.